The 20 T cell receptor beta chains reported below all come from one sample, sequenced in a study of CD8+ T cells in alopecia areata. cDNA serving as the sequencing template came from extracted, reverse transcribed RNA. Only in-frame clones appear in the TCRdb table, and some are missing; sequencing was by immunoSEQ multiplex PCR. This table holds about 200,000 clones, about three fifths found once. This sample's treatment: oral pan-JAK inhibitor, 5-10 mg twice daily. Sequences were derived from CD4+ T cells sorted from blood, sampled at week 24, from a patient treated with tofacitinib. These receptor sequences come from a human donor with alopecia areata.

The chain combines TRBV6-6 with TRBJ2-2; D ambiguous. In germline, CDR1 is MNHNY, CDR2 SVGAGI (reference sequence). V was trimmed by 2 bases and J by 7 bases, leaving 14 bases between them. CDR3 length equals 15 residues. The CDR3 spells CASSYRLTENGELFF. In DNA, the CDR3 is TGTGCCAGCAGTTACCGATTGACTGAAAACGGGGAGCTGTTTTTT.

The rearrangement links TRBV7-2 to TRBJ2-1, with D perhaps matching TRBD1 (6 bases). This CDR3 has 14 residues. The ends were cut back, 4 bases at V and 10 bases at J, with 17 bases in the middle. Germline V CDR1 and CDR2: SGHTA, FQGNSA. The CDR3 spells CASSSVGAYGEQFF. The CDR3 DNA sequence: TGTGCCAGCAGCTCTGTGGGGGCCTACGGGGAGCAGTTCTTC.

The V call is TRBV6-1, the J call TRBJ2-7, with no clear D. V dropped 7 bases and J dropped 1 base, with 5 bases sitting between them. CDR3 length equals 11 residues. Germline V gene data show CDR1 as MNHNS and CDR2 as SASEGT. The CDR3 sequence is CASTGSYEQYF. The DNA of the CDR3 is TGTGCCAGCACCGGGTCCTACGAGCAGTACTTC.

The chain employs TRBV5-1 and TRBJ1-1, with TRBD1 matching 7 bases. This CDR3 is 15 amino acids long. CDR1 is SGHRS and CDR2 is YFSETQ in the germline V gene. The V and J ends lost 4 bases and 3 bases, in that order; junction bases with no gene match: 9. CDR3 sequence: CASSVDGRGYTEAFF. The DNA for the CDR3 is TGCGCCAGCAGCGTGGATGGCAGGGGGTACACTGAAGCTTTCTTT.

The chain carries TRBV5-5 and TRBJ1-1; a weak D match, TRBD1 (5 bases). Trimming took off 4 bases at V and 1 base at J, with 11 bases between the two ends. The CDR3 is 14 residues long. From germline, CDR1 is SGHKS and CDR2 YYEKEE (reference sequence). CDR3 in amino acids: CASSLEQGNTEAFF. Here the CDR3 DNA reads TGTGCCAGCAGCCTGGAGCAGGGGAACACTGAAGCTTTCTTT.

The J gene is TRBJ2-3, the V gene TRBV27; D is unclear. Germline values: CDR1 MNHEY, CDR2 SMNVEV (reference sequence). V lost 5 bases, J lost 2 bases, and 20 bases lay in between. This CDR3 contains 17 residues. The CDR3 DNA is TGTGCCAGCAGTCGCATCCCCCTAGTTGGAACCACAGATACGCAGTATTTT. Its translation: CASSRIPLVGTTDTQYF.

The CDR3: CASSVGENNEQFF. The CDR3 DNA sequence: TGTGCCAGCAGCGTAGGGGAAAACAATGAGCAGTTCTTC. This chain connects TRBV9 to TRBJ2-1, with unresolved D. The V end lost 0 bases, the J end lost 5 bases, and 6 bases lay between the germline ends. Looked up from germline, CDR1 is SGDLS and CDR2 is YYNGEE. CDR3 size: 13 residues.

The genes are TRBV6-5 and TRBJ2-1, with TRBD2 as a possible D gene (5 bases). Trimming removed 8 bases from V and 5 bases from J, with 10 bases in between. The CDR3 contains 12 residues. The germline V gene has CDR1 MNHEY and CDR2 SVGAGI. The CDR3 nucleotides are TGTGCCAGCGGAGCGGAGGACAATGAGCAGTTCTTC. Protein: CASGAEDNEQFF.

This clone was found a few times. The CDR3 DNA reads TGCGCCAGCAGCCCGTCGGGTAACGGGGAGCTGTTTTTT. It translates to CASSPSGNGELFF. J is TRBJ2-2 and V is TRBV5-1; D gene uncertain. Trimming stripped 4 bases from V and 7 bases from J, with 11 bases between. From germline, CDR1 is SGHRS and CDR2 YFSETQ. The CDR3 is 13 amino acids.

CDR3 loop: CASTPQGGGNTEAFF. CDR3 sequence (DNA): TGTGCCAGCACCCCACAGGGAGGAGGCAACACTGAAGCTTTCTTT. The rearrangement uses TRBV2 and TRBJ1-1, with D maybe TRBD1 (6 bases). The ends were cut back, 7 bases at V and 2 bases at J, with 17 bases in the middle. The CDR3 covers 15 residues. The germline gives CDR1 SNHLY, CDR2 FYNNEI.

This clone turned up a few times. This chain uses TRBV7-9 with TRBJ2-3; 11 bases agree with TRBD1. Germline V gene data show CDR1 as SEHNR and CDR2 as FQNEAQ (reference sequence). V was pared by 2 bases and J by 6 bases, with 7 bases of the junction left unmatched. The CDR3 covers 16 residues. CDR3 in amino acids: CASSLSRTGGVDTQYF. As DNA, the CDR3 is TGTGCCAGCAGCTTATCCCGGACAGGGGGCGTGGATACGCAGTATTTT.

The chain employs TRBV5-4 and TRBJ1-2; TRBD1 matches 7 bases. CDR3 size: 15 residues. Trimming at V came to 4 bases and at J to 3 bases, leaving 9 bases not matched to a gene. Germline V gives CDR1 SGHNT, CDR2 YYREEE (reference sequence). The DNA for the CDR3 is TGTGCCAGCAGCCCCTTGGGACAGAGTGACTATGGCTACACCTTC. Protein product: CASSPLGQSDYGYTF.

V is TRBV29-1 and J is TRBJ2-2; D may be TRBD2 (5 bases). Germline loops: CDR1 SQVTM, CDR2 ANQGSEA. There are 14 residues in the CDR3. Trimming took off 3 bases at V and 6 bases at J, with 14 bases between the two ends. CDR3 amino acids: CSVDDNAGAGELFF. The CDR3 coding sequence is TGCAGCGTTGACGATAATGCGGGCGCCGGGGAGCTGTTTTTT.

The chain carries TRBV30 and TRBJ2-5, with 8 positions matching TRBD1. CDR1 is GTSNPN, CDR2 SVGIG, per germline (reference sequence). V trimming: 1 base; J trimming: 7 bases; junction bases outside the gene matches: 2. This CDR3 is built from 12 residues. The CDR3 loop reads CAWSEQGGTQYF. Here the CDR3 DNA reads TGTGCCTGGAGTGAACAGGGGGGGACCCAGTACTTC.

The chain is built from TRBV2 and TRBJ1-2, with D possibly being TRBD1 (5 bases). V was shortened by 11 bases and J by 6 bases, with 16 bases between the two germline ends. Germline loops: CDR1 SNHLY, CDR2 FYNNEI. This CDR3 comprises 12 residues. This CDR3 reads CASKGLRDGYTF. The CDR3 nucleotides are TGTGCCTCTAAGGGACTGAGGGATGGCTACACCTTC.

The chain recombines TRBV19 with TRBJ2-5; D gene unclear. The CDR3 is made up of 13 amino acids. The V gene's germline CDR1 is LNHDA and CDR2 SQIVND (reference sequence). Trimming pared 0 bases from V and 5 bases from J, leaving 7 bases between. CDR3 sequence: CASSIDRLETQYF. Written as DNA, the CDR3 is TGTGCCAGTAGTATAGATCGGTTGGAGACCCAGTACTTC. The full variable domain, completed using reference TRBV19 and TRBJ2-5, is DGGITQSPKYLFRKEGQNVTLSCEQNLNHDAMYWYRQDPGQGLRLIYYSQIVNDFQKGDIAEGYSVSREKKESFPLTVTSAQKNPTAFYLCASSIDRLETQYFGPGTRLLVL.

The genes are TRBV30 and TRBJ1-3, with D possibly being TRBD1 (6 bases). CDR1 and CDR2 (germline): GTSNPN, SVGIG (reference sequence). V was shortened by 1 base and J by 4 bases, with 11 bases between the two germline ends. The CDR3 extends over 14 amino acids. The CDR3 DNA sequence: TGTGCCTGGAGTGGTACAGGGTTAGGAAACACCATATATTTT. It is translated as CAWSGTGLGNTIYF.

V and J are TRBV7-2 and TRBJ2-1; D may match TRBD1 or TRBD2 (5 bases each). V was cut by 6 bases and J by 10 bases, with 13 bases left in between. Per germline, CDR1 SGHTA and CDR2 FQGNSA. This CDR3 region has 12 residues. The CDR3 DNA sequence: TGTGCCAGCAGTCAGAGGGGTCGGGAGCAGTTCTTC. Residues: CASSQRGREQFF.

V usage is TRBV5-1 and J usage is TRBJ2-2, with 9 bases lining up with TRBD1. The CDR3 extends over 15 amino acids. The J segment lost 6 bases and the V segment lost 0 bases, leaving 3 bases of the junction unmatched. Germline lookup yields CDR1 SGHRS and CDR2 YFSETQ. In nucleotides, the CDR3 is TGCGCCAGCAGCTTGGTAACAGGGGGCCCCGGGGAGCTGTTTTTT. This sequence encodes CASSLVTGGPGELFF.

This clone was observed a few times. V usage is TRBV13 and J usage is TRBJ2-5; D not certain. This CDR3 has 13 residues. CDR1 is PRHDT, CDR2 FYEKMQ, per germline (reference sequence). The germline V and J ends were trimmed by 3 bases and 2 bases, with 7 bases remaining between them. The CDR3 sequence is CASSFRRQETQYF. CDR3 in DNA: TGTGCCAGCAGCTTTAGAAGGCAAGAGACCCAGTACTTC.